Shown below are 32 T cell receptor beta chains from a single sample sequenced in a study of blood T cells in healthy people across ages. A sample-barcoded 5' primer and a J-beta primer mix were used in a second PCR of about 7 to 12 cycles. Each CDR3 protein is one row after TCRdb ran MiXCR on the 5' RACE reads. The sample records about 1,400,000 distinct CDR3 sequences, around two fifths being singletons. Sequenced input: blood. The receptors derive from a woman between 18 and 29 years old in good health.

The chain uses TRBV25-1 and TRBJ1-2; D is perhaps TRBD1 (5 bases). Germline CDR1 and CDR2: MGHDK and SYGVNS. The V gene lost 3 bases and the J gene lost 8 bases, with 19 bases spanning the gap. The CDR3 contains 15 residues. The CDR3 coding sequence is TGTGCCAGCAGTGATGGCCCATCAGGGATTTACGGCTACACCTTC. This encodes CASSDGPSGIYGYTF.

This clonotype was observed a few times. The chain has TRBV6-2 or TRBV6-3 and TRBJ2-5; 9 bases agree with TRBD2. CDR1 MNHEY and CDR2 SVGEGT come from the germline V gene. The CDR3 has 16 residues. With V trimmed by 5 bases and J by 8 bases, 15 bases remained unmatched. The chain's CDR3 is CASSGSAGLAGGTQYF. The CDR3 DNA reads as TGTGCCAGCAGTGGCTCCGCGGGACTAGCAGGGGGTACCCAGTACTTC.

This clonotype has more than one count but fewer than ten. The CDR3 is CASSYRGSGGKTQYF. CDR3 bases: TGTGCCAGCAGTTACAGGGGTTCTGGCGGGAAGACCCAGTACTTC. The V gene is TRBV6-5, the J gene TRBJ2-5; tentative D call: TRBD2 (6 bases). Looked up from germline, CDR1 is MNHEY and CDR2 is SVGAGI. The CDR3 is made up of 15 amino acids. Between the trimmed V and J ends, which lost 2 bases and 6 bases, there was a span of 16 bases.

V usage is TRBV6-6 and J usage is TRBJ2-1, with TRBD1 as a possible D gene (6 bases). Between the trimmed V and J ends, which lost 7 bases and 3 bases, there was a span of 13 bases. The CDR3 consists of 14 residues. From germline, CDR1 is MNHNY and CDR2 SVGAGI (reference sequence). Here the CDR3 DNA reads TGTGCCAGCACTGTACAGGGTATCTACAATGAGCAGTTCTTC. Translating gives CASTVQGIYNEQFF.

This rearrangement joins TRBV7-3 to TRBJ2-2; D possibly corresponds to TRBD1 (6 bases). The germline V gene has CDR1 SGHTA and CDR2 FQGTGA. This CDR3 has 18 residues. Trimming cost V 7 bases and J 1 base, with 22 bases left between them. This CDR3 reads CASIPPPLEGGNTGELFF. The CDR3 DNA is TGTGCCAGCATCCCTCCTCCGCTAGAAGGGGGGAACACCGGGGAGCTGTTTTTT.

The table lists this clonotype with a few counts. The V call is TRBV7-8, the J call TRBJ1-1; D is ambiguous. Germline CDR1 is SGHVS and CDR2 is FQNEAQ. V lost 0 bases to trimming and J lost 0 bases, with 5 bases between them. This CDR3 comprises 14 residues. The CDR3 loop is CASSLAYVNTEAFF. In DNA form, the CDR3 reads TGTGCCAGCAGCTTAGCGTATGTGAACACTGAAGCTTTCTTT.

The chain carries TRBV20-1 and TRBJ2-5; D unresolved. Trimming shortened V by 4 bases and J by 4 bases, and 10 bases separated the two germline ends. The germline V gene encodes CDR1 DFQATT and CDR2 SNEGSKA (reference sequence). The CDR3 loop spans 12 amino acids. CDR3 nucleotide sequence: TGCAGTGCTACCCTAGGCACAGAGACCCAGTACTTC. Translation gives CSATLGTETQYF.

V gene TRBV12-3 or TRBV12-4 combines with J gene TRBJ2-5; tentatively, D is TRBD1 or TRBD2 (6 bases each). The CDR3 has 16 amino acids. The V and J ends lost 4 bases and 5 bases respectively, with 20 bases between them. In DNA form, the CDR3 reads TGTGCCAGCAGTTCCTGGACAGCCGGGAGTGGGGAGACCCAGTACTTC. Translating gives CASSSWTAGSGETQYF.

This chain uses TRBV20-1 with TRBJ1-1; 9 bases line up with TRBD1. V lost 6 bases to trimming and J lost 4 bases; unmatched junction nucleotides: 12. CDR1 DFQATT and CDR2 SNEGSKA come from the germline V gene (reference sequence). CDR3 size: 15 residues. The CDR3 DNA reads as TGCAGTGCGACGCAACAGGGGGCGGGAAGCACTGAAGCTTTCTTT. This codes for CSATQQGAGSTEAFF.

V and J are TRBV19 and TRBJ1-6; D gene unclear. The germline V and J ends were trimmed by 6 bases and 7 bases, with 19 bases remaining between them. The CDR3 spans 16 residues. The germline V gene encodes CDR1 LNHDA and CDR2 SQIVND (reference sequence). The DNA for the CDR3 is TGTGCCAGTAGGATTGGACGGTCCATTACCAATTCACCCCTCCACTTT. Translating gives CASRIGRSITNSPLHF.

This clonotype was detected a few times. The CDR3: CSASPGQGTLEAFF. As DNA, the CDR3 is TGCAGTGCTTCTCCGGGACAGGGAACCCTTGAAGCTTTCTTT. The chain links TRBV20-1 to TRBJ1-1; 9 nucleotides agree with TRBD1. The CDR3 consists of 14 residues. The V gene end was trimmed by 5 bases and the J gene end by 7 bases; junction bases not matched to a gene: 11. In germline, CDR1 is DFQATT, CDR2 SNEGSKA (reference sequence).

As to this clonotype: An end of the junction does not agree with germline; a read error may underlie this. The V and J genes are TRBV7-8 and TRBJ2-3; 11 bases match TRBD2. The germline gives CDR1 SGHVS, CDR2 FQNEAQ. The CDR3 covers 15 residues. The CDR3 coding sequence is TGTGCCAGCAGCCTAGCGGGGGGCGTCGCAGATACGCAGTATTTT. It yields the protein CASSLAGGVADTQYF.

The rearrangement uses TRBV7-3 and TRBJ1-2, with a possible D match to TRBD1 (5 bases). Germline CDR1 is SGHTA and CDR2 is FQGTGA. The V and J ends lost 1 base and 10 bases respectively, with 25 bases between them. CDR3 length: 17 residues. The CDR3 spells CASSLNPARGILGDYTF. DNA for the CDR3: TGTGCCAGCAGCTTAAATCCGGCCCGGGGCATCCTCGGGGACTACACCTTC.

This clonotype was seen more than once but under ten times. The chain has TRBV5-1 and TRBJ2-5; TRBD2 agrees at 13 bases. Gene TRBJ2-7 matches the end of the DNA better, so the J call may be wrong. Germline CDR1 SGHRS, CDR2 YFSETQ. This CDR3 has 16 amino acids. CDR3 nucleotides: TGCGCCAGCAGCACCGGGACTAGCGGGACGACCTACGAGCAGTACTTC. Protein: CASSTGTSGTTYEQYF.

This chain uses TRBV4-2 with TRBJ2-3; D remains unclear. The CDR3 loop spans 12 amino acids. Per the germline V gene, CDR1 is LGHNA and CDR2 is YNFKEQ. Trimming pared 0 bases from V and 7 bases from J, leaving 5 bases between. This CDR3 is CASSQEGNTQYF. The DNA for the CDR3 is TGTGCCAGCAGCCAAGAGGGTAATACGCAGTATTTT.

The chain recombines TRBV5-5 with TRBJ2-1; either TRBD1 or TRBD2 may fit D (5 bases each). The V gene's germline CDR1 is SGHKS and CDR2 YYEKEE (reference sequence). The CDR3 runs 16 residues. V lost 1 base and J 5 bases, leaving 16 bases between the germline ends. The CDR3 loop is CASSLRLTGAHNEQFF. Written as DNA, the CDR3 is TGTGCCAGCAGCTTGCGGCTAACCGGGGCCCACAATGAGCAGTTCTTC.

This rearrangement joins TRBV5-1 to TRBJ2-7; TRBD2 aligns across 14 bases. CDR1 and CDR2 (germline): SGHRS, YFSETQ. V dropped 0 bases and J dropped 7; count of bases not matched to a gene: 15. This CDR3 region has 19 residues. The CDR3 region has the DNA TGCGCCAGCAGCTTGGAAGGGACTAGCGGGGGCCCCGTGAACAATGAGCAGTACTTC. It encodes CASSLEGTSGGPVNNEQYF.

The chain recombines TRBV6-6 with TRBJ1-1; D remains ambiguous. Looked up from germline, CDR1 is MNHNY and CDR2 is SVGAGI (reference sequence). CDR3 length: 14 residues. V was shortened by 6 bases and J by 0 bases, with 11 bases between the two germline ends. The CDR3 region has the DNA TGTGCCAGCAGCAAGGGATTGATGAACACTGAAGCTTTCTTT. Its protein is CASSKGLMNTEAFF.

With respect to this clonotype: A junction end diverges from the germline sequence, so it may reflect a read error. The V gene is TRBV7-8, the J gene TRBJ1-1, with D unclear. Germline loops: CDR1 SGHVS, CDR2 FQNEAQ. CDR3 length equals 15 residues. The CDR3, as DNA: TGTGCCAGCAGCCCTAACGCCGAGAAGAACACGGAAGCTTTCTTT. Its translation is CASSPNAEKNTEAFF.

The chain recombines TRBV7-2 with TRBJ2-1; 9 positions agree with TRBD1. After removal of 4 bases from V and 7 bases from J, the junction contained 8 bases not matched to a gene. CDR3 size: 15 residues. Germline CDR1 reads SGHTA; CDR2 reads FQGNSA. The CDR3, as DNA: TGTGCCAGCAGCTCGGACAGGGGTAATTGGAATGAGCAGTTCTTC. It encodes CASSSDRGNWNEQFF.

This clonotype showed up just a few times. The V gene is TRBV5-1, the J gene TRBJ2-3; possible D gene TRBD1, 6 bases. The CDR3 runs to 11 residues. Germline CDR1 reads SGHRS; CDR2 reads YFSETQ. V was shortened by 6 bases and J by 6 bases, with 8 bases between the two germline ends. The CDR3 sequence: CASNRADTQYF. Written as DNA, the CDR3 is TGCGCCAGCAACAGGGCCGATACGCAGTATTTT. Full variable domain (remainder filled in from reference TRBV5-1 and TRBJ2-3): KAGVTQTPRYLIKTRGQQVTLSCSPISGHRSVSWYQQTPGQGLQFLFEYFSETQRNKGNFPGRFSGRQFSNSRSEMNVSTLELGDSALYLCASNRADTQYFGPGTRLTVL.

V and J are TRBV25-1 and TRBJ2-6; D tentatively reads TRBD1 or TRBD2 (6 bases each). This CDR3 has 15 residues. V lost 7 bases and J 2 bases, leaving 12 bases between the germline ends. Germline V gene data show CDR1 as MGHDK and CDR2 as SYGVNS. DNA of the CDR3: TGTGCCAGCATGCCCGGGGGCACTGGGGCCAACGTCCTGACTTTC. Translated: CASMPGGTGANVLTF. Full variable domain (missing parts from reference TRBV25-1 and TRBJ2-6): EADIYQTPRYLVIGTGKKITLECSQTMGHDKMYWYQQDPGMELHLIHYSYGVNSTEKGDLSSESTVSRIRTEHFPLTLESARPSHTSQYLCASMPGGTGANVLTFGAGSRLTVL.

This clonotype was seen a handful of times. The chain is built from TRBV4-1 and TRBJ2-7; D is unclear. Germline-derived CDR1 and CDR2 are MGHRA and YSYEKL. Trimming removed 4 bases from V and 4 bases from J, with 17 bases in between. The length of the CDR3 is 15 residues. CDR3 in DNA: TGCGCCAGCAGCCTGGCGGCCGGCTTCGGTTACGAGCAGTACTTC. The encoded protein is CASSLAAGFGYEQYF.

Concerning this clonotype: Relative to the germline gene, one junction end is altered; a read error may explain this. This chain connects TRBV2 to TRBJ2-5, with D perhaps given as TRBD1 or TRBD2 (5 bases each). From germline, CDR1 is SNHLY and CDR2 FYNNEI. This CDR3 region has 15 residues. CDR3 residues: CPSSGGDEGLETQYF. The CDR3 DNA is TGTCCCAGCAGTGGAGGTGATGAGGGGTTGGAGACCCAGTACTTC.

This clonotype was counted between two and nine times. V and J are TRBV28 and TRBJ2-6; D remains unclear. Trimming stripped 2 bases from V and 6 bases from J, with 17 bases between. Germline V lookup: CDR1 MDHEN, CDR2 SYDVKM. The CDR3 extends over 17 amino acids. The chain's CDR3 is CASSLKLFGVVANVLTF. The CDR3 DNA sequence: TGTGCCAGCAGTTTAAAATTATTTGGGGTCGTGGCCAACGTCCTGACTTTC.

The V and J genes are TRBV16 and TRBJ2-4, with D possibly matching TRBD2 (5 bases). The end of the DNA aligns better with TRBJ2-7, so the J call may be wrong. Looked up from germline, CDR1 is KGHSY and CDR2 is FQNENV. This CDR3 comprises 14 residues. CDR3 sequence reads: CASSQAGVGDEQYF. In nucleotides, the CDR3 is TGTGCCAGCAGCCAGGCTGGAGTCGGGGACGAGCAGTACTTC.

V and J are TRBV7-6 and TRBJ2-1, with 13 nucleotides matching TRBD2. The CDR3 length is 16 residues. J gave up 5 bases and V 5 bases, and 6 bases lay outside the gene matches. Germline loops: CDR1 SGHVS, CDR2 FNYEAQ. CDR3 sequence (DNA): TGTGCCAGCAGCCGGGAGACTAGCGGGAGGAACAATGAGCAGTTCTTC. It codes for CASSRETSGRNNEQFF.

The chain couples TRBV9 to TRBJ2-5; TRBD2 matches 11 bases. Germline V gives CDR1 SGDLS, CDR2 YYNGEE. The CDR3 runs to 16 residues. V was pared by 2 bases and J by 3 bases, with 6 bases of the junction left unmatched. The CDR3 region is CASSVGLAGGEETQYF. CDR3 in DNA: TGTGCCAGCAGCGTCGGGCTAGCGGGGGGTGAAGAGACCCAGTACTTC.

This clonotype was observed many times. The rearrangement joins TRBV3-1 to TRBJ2-7, with TRBD1 matching over 8 bases. The CDR3 is made up of 14 amino acids. Germline V gene data show CDR1 as LGHDT and CDR2 as YNNKEL (reference sequence). The V and J ends lost 5 bases and 5 bases, in that order; junction bases with no gene match: 8. As DNA, the CDR3 is TGTGCCAGCAGCAAGACAGGGGCCACCCACGAGCAGTACTTC. It translates to CASSKTGATHEQYF.

The chain has TRBV7-6 and TRBJ2-4, with 7 bases aligning to TRBD1. The DNA end is more similar to TRBJ2-5, so the J call may be wrong. The germline V gene encodes CDR1 SGHVS and CDR2 FNYEAQ. The CDR3 totals 14 residues. CDR3 sequence reads: CASSANRGRETQYF. CDR3 nucleotides: TGTGCCAGCAGCGCCAACAGGGGTCGAGAGACCCAGTACTTC.

V is TRBV30 and J is TRBJ2-7, with TRBD1 identical over 9 bases. The CDR3 consists of 13 residues. Losses at the gene ends were 1 base for V and 6 bases for J; bases not matched to a gene: 4. The germline CDR1 and CDR2 sequences are GTSNPN and SVGIG (reference sequence). DNA of the CDR3: TGTGCCTGGAGTGGGGGACAGGGTGGCGAGCAGTACTTC. Translated, it gives CAWSGGQGGEQYF.

The rearrangement uses TRBV7-9 and TRBJ2-3; 14 nucleotides agree with TRBD2. Germline CDR1 is SEHNR and CDR2 is FQNEAQ (reference sequence). The CDR3 extends over 20 amino acids. V trimming: 1 base; J trimming: 3 bases; junction bases outside the gene matches: 12. Here the CDR3 reads CASSLGQLVGLAGGTDTQYF. Here the CDR3 DNA reads TGTGCCAGCAGCTTAGGTCAATTGGTAGGACTAGCGGGAGGAACAGATACGCAGTATTTT.